What follows are 29 T cell receptor beta chains derived from one specimen sequenced in a study of blood T cell repertoires in COVID-19. The table came from immunoSEQ multiplex PCR; TCRdb's copy has only in-frame clones and leaves some out. The repertoire holds about 140,000 clones, with roughly nine tenths as singletons. The sequenced material came from peripheral blood. The receptors come from a human donor with COVID-19, enrolled during active disease. The donor label of this sample is uncertain.

This clone appeared once. The J gene is TRBJ2-7, the V gene TRBV29-1; 11 bases match TRBD1. After removal of 5 bases from V and 3 bases from J, the junction contained 6 bases not matched to a gene. CDR3 length: 14 residues. The germline CDR1 and CDR2 sequences are SQVTM and ANQGSEA. The CDR3 loop is CSVPTGTGGYEQYF. DNA of the CDR3: TGCAGCGTTCCCACCGGGACAGGGGGCTACGAGCAGTACTTC.

The rearrangement uses TRBV6-5 and TRBJ2-4, with a possible D match to TRBD1 (7 bases). V dropped 6 bases and J dropped 8 bases, with 20 bases sitting between them. The V gene's germline CDR1 is MNHEY and CDR2 SVGAGI. This CDR3 has 15 amino acids. CDR3 nucleotide sequence: TGTGCCAGCAGCCTTAACAGGGGCGGAGGGGACATTCAGTACTTC. Protein: CASSLNRGGGDIQYF.

Of note for this clone: The junction departs from the called germline gene at one end, perhaps through a read error. J is TRBJ2-3 and V is TRBV19, with TRBD2 matching 8 bases. The CDR3 consists of 17 residues. Germline assignment: CDR1 LNHDA and CDR2 SQIVND (reference sequence). CDR3 sequence (DNA): TGTGCCAGTACTATAAATTCCATAGCGGGGCTCACAGATACGCAGTATTTT. Translation: CASTINSIAGLTDTQYF.

This chain connects TRBV5-1 to TRBJ2-3; 9 bases are a match to TRBD2. CDR1 is SGHRS, CDR2 YFSETQ, per germline. The CDR3 covers 16 residues. Trimming took 0 bases from V and 2 from J; bases not matched to a gene: 4. The CDR3 DNA follows: TGCGCCAGCAGCTTGGCTGGCGGGGGGGTCACAGATACGCAGTATTTT. It yields the protein CASSLAGGGVTDTQYF.

The rearrangement joins TRBV5-5 to TRBJ2-3, with 10 positions matching TRBD2. Germline trimming cut 4 bases from V and 0 bases from J; bases unmatched to any gene: 2. This CDR3 contains 15 residues. Germline values: CDR1 SGHKS, CDR2 YYEKEE (reference sequence). The CDR3 bases are TGTGCCAGCAGCAGCGGGGGGGCGAGCACAGATACGCAGTATTTT. Translated: CASSSGGASTDTQYF. Looking up the rest from reference TRBV5-5 and TRBJ2-3 gives the full variable domain: DAGVTQSPTHLIKTRGQQVTLRCSPISGHKSVSWYQQVLGQGPQFIFQYYEKEERGRGNFPDRFSARQFPNYSSELNVNALLLGDSALYLCASSSGGASTDTQYFGPGTRLTVL.

The rearrangement uses TRBV18 and TRBJ1-1; 8 nucleotides match TRBD1. Germline CDR1 and CDR2: KGHSH and LQKENI. Germline trimming cut 4 bases from V and 4 bases from J; bases unmatched to any gene: 5. The CDR3 sequence is 14 residues long. CDR3 sequence (DNA): TGTGCCAGCTCACTGAGGACAGGGAGCACTGAAGCTTTCTTT. This sequence encodes CASSLRTGSTEAFF.

J is TRBJ2-2 and V is TRBV12-5; tentative D call: TRBD1 (5 bases). This CDR3 spans 15 amino acids. Germline V gives CDR1 LGHNT, CDR2 FRNRAP. Trimming cost V 5 bases and J 5 bases, with 15 bases left between them. The CDR3 is CASGPPQGRTGELFF. CDR3 in DNA: TGTGCTAGTGGTCCCCCCCAGGGCCGGACCGGGGAGCTGTTTTTT.

The chain has TRBV18 and TRBJ1-5; D possibly corresponds to TRBD1 (5 bases). Trimming cost V 2 bases and J 1 base, with 12 bases left between them. CDR1 KGHSH and CDR2 LQKENI come from the germline V gene. The CDR3 consists of 16 residues. This CDR3 reads CASSPGAGASNQPQHF. The CDR3 DNA reads as TGTGCCAGCTCACCAGGTGCTGGGGCAAGCAATCAGCCCCAGCATTTT.

The chain carries TRBV18 and TRBJ1-5, with D possibly being TRBD1 (6 bases). Germline V gene lookup returns CDR1 KGHSH and CDR2 LQKENI. V dropped 2 bases and J dropped 5 bases, with 13 bases sitting between them. CDR3 length: 15 residues. The chain's CDR3 is CASSPGLAGDQPQHF. The CDR3 DNA follows: TGTGCCAGCTCACCAGGTCTAGCAGGGGATCAGCCCCAGCATTTT.

The CDR3 region has the DNA TGTGCCAGCAGCTTGGTTAGGGGAGGCTACACCTTC. This codes for CASSLVRGGYTF. This chain uses TRBV5-4 with TRBJ1-2; maybe TRBD1 (5 bases). V was pared by 0 bases and J by 8 bases, with 8 bases between. The CDR3 covers 12 residues. CDR1 and CDR2 from the germline V gene are SGHNT and YYREEE (reference sequence).

The V gene is TRBV7-9, the J gene TRBJ2-5; 7 nucleotides align to TRBD1. Germline lookup yields CDR1 SEHNR and CDR2 FQNEAQ (reference sequence). The CDR3 is made up of 15 amino acids. The ends lost 4 bases at V and 3 bases at J; junction bases unmatched: 8. In nucleotides, the CDR3 is TGTGCCAGCAGCTACTCACAGGGGCGGGAAGAGACCCAGTACTTC. Protein product: CASSYSQGREETQYF.

This chain connects TRBV11-1 to TRBJ1-1; D call uncertain. The CDR3 totals 13 residues. V gave up 3 bases and J gave up 3 bases, with 8 bases separating them. The germline V gene encodes CDR1 SGHAT and CDR2 FQDESV (reference sequence). DNA of the CDR3: TGTGCCAGCAGCTTGCAGGTGGACACTGAAGCTTTCTTT. Amino acid sequence: CASSLQVDTEAFF.

The chain couples TRBV19 to TRBJ2-7, with TRBD1 matching 8 bases. CDR3 length: 13 amino acids. CDR1 and CDR2 from the germline V gene are LNHDA and SQIVND (reference sequence). J gave up 6 bases and V 4 bases, and 5 bases lay outside the gene matches. CDR3 amino acids: CASSTTTGGEQYF. CDR3 bases: TGTGCCAGTAGTACAACAACAGGGGGCGAGCAGTACTTC.

V is TRBV9 and J is TRBJ1-4; 8 bases are shared with TRBD1. This CDR3 contains 15 residues. After removal of 3 bases from V and 8 bases from J, the junction contained 9 bases not matched to a gene. Germline V gene lookup returns CDR1 SGDLS and CDR2 YYNGEE. The CDR3 region is CASSAGTGGGEKLFF. The CDR3 coding sequence is TGTGCCAGCAGCGCCGGGACAGGTGGAGGAGAAAAACTGTTTTTT.

This clone appeared once. This chain joins TRBV2 and TRBJ1-2; D call uncertain. The CDR3 contains 15 residues. The germline V gene has CDR1 SNHLY and CDR2 FYNNEI. The germline V and J ends were trimmed by 2 bases and 0 bases, with 10 bases remaining between them. The CDR3 sequence is CASSESGSSNYGYTF. CDR3 in DNA: TGTGCCAGCAGTGAAAGCGGCAGCTCTAACTATGGCTACACCTTC.

This chain joins TRBV11-2 and TRBJ1-1, with unresolved D. Per the germline V gene, CDR1 is SGHAT and CDR2 is FQNNGV. This CDR3 is 15 amino acids long. V was cut by 3 bases and J by 0 bases, with 11 bases left in between. CDR3 protein: CASSFRSLMNTEAFF. The CDR3 region has the DNA TGTGCCAGCAGCTTTAGGAGTCTAATGAACACTGAAGCTTTCTTT.

CDR3 bases: TGTGCCAGCAGGGCGGACAGGGGGACAGATACGCAGTATTTT. Translated: CASRADRGTDTQYF. J is TRBJ2-3 and V is TRBV25-1, with 10 nucleotides matching TRBD1. V shed 6 bases, J shed 3 bases, and the junction held 3 bases outside the gene matches. This CDR3 region has 14 residues. Germline assignment: CDR1 MGHDK and CDR2 SYGVNS.

This sequence joins TRBV6-5 and TRBJ2-7, with 8 bases that match TRBD2. The V and J ends lost 7 bases and 2 bases, in that order; junction bases with no gene match: 7. CDR3 length: 14 amino acids. From germline, CDR1 is MNHEY and CDR2 SVGAGI. The CDR3: CASTSRGGTYEQYF. CDR3 sequence (DNA): TGTGCCAGCACCTCCCGGGGGGGGACCTACGAGCAGTACTTC.

This chain joins TRBV10-1 and TRBJ2-7; 8 positions match TRBD1. CDR1 and CDR2 from the germline V gene are WNHNN and SYGVQD (reference sequence). Germline trimming cut 6 bases from V and 6 bases from J; bases unmatched to any gene: 7. The CDR3 is 13 residues long. CDR3 loop: CASSPGTGSEQYF. DNA for the CDR3: TGCGCCAGCAGCCCCGGGACAGGATCCGAGCAGTACTTC.

The chain joins TRBV19 to TRBJ1-5; D is undetermined. Deletions cut 6 bases from V and 3 bases from J, with 12 bases between. Germline CDR1 is LNHDA and CDR2 is SQIVND (reference sequence). CDR3 length: 14 amino acids. The CDR3 spells CASRGDPSNQPQHF. The CDR3 nucleotides are TGTGCCAGTAGGGGCGACCCCTCCAATCAGCCCCAGCATTTT.

J is TRBJ2-7 and V is TRBV5-1, with 7 nucleotides matching TRBD1. In germline, CDR1 is SGHRS, CDR2 YFSETQ. V trimming: 0 bases; J trimming: 7 bases; junction bases outside the gene matches: 10. The CDR3 extends over 15 amino acids. The CDR3 region is CASSLEGQAGREQYF. In DNA form, the CDR3 reads TGCGCCAGCAGCTTGGAAGGACAGGCGGGTAGGGAGCAGTACTTC.

The gene calls are TRBV9 and TRBJ2-1, with 9 nucleotides matching TRBD1. CDR1 is SGDLS and CDR2 is YYNGEE in the germline V gene. With 3 bases clipped from V and 2 bases from J, the junction kept 6 bases outside the gene matches. The CDR3 spans 16 residues. The CDR3 protein is CASSATGTGPYNEQFF. CDR3 sequence (DNA): TGTGCCAGCAGCGCAACCGGGACAGGGCCCTACAATGAGCAGTTCTTC.

The chain combines TRBV6-5 with TRBJ1-3, with D unresolved. In germline, CDR1 is MNHEY, CDR2 SVGAGI. This CDR3 has 11 residues. Trimming removed 9 bases from V and 1 base from J, with 4 bases in between. CDR3 sequence reads: CASLSGNTIYF. CDR3 in DNA: TGTGCCAGTCTGTCTGGAAACACCATATATTTT.

V is TRBV6-9 and J is TRBJ2-2, with a possible D match to TRBD1 (6 bases). The germline V gene encodes CDR1 MNHGY and CDR2 SVAAGI. V shed 6 bases and J shed 7 bases, with 15 bases lying between them. The CDR3 has 14 amino acids. Here the CDR3 reads CASSPSGAGGELFF. The CDR3 bases are TGTGCCAGCAGCCCGTCAGGGGCTGGCGGGGAGCTGTTTTTT.

The J gene is TRBJ2-6, the V gene TRBV9; TRBD1 matches 8 bases. Germline-derived CDR1 and CDR2 are SGDLS and YYNGEE. The CDR3 is made up of 20 amino acids. V lost 0 bases and J lost 2; bases outside the gene matches: 13. The CDR3 nucleotides read TGTGCCAGCAGCGTAGCTGGAGTCAGGGGGCCCCCCGCTGGGGCCAACGTCCTGACTTTC. It is translated as CASSVAGVRGPPAGANVLTF. Filled out from reference TRBV9 and TRBJ2-6, the complete variable domain reads DSGVTQTPKHLITATGQRVTLRCSPRSGDLSVYWYQQSLDQGLQFLIQYYNGEERAKGNILERFSAQQFPDLHSELNLSSLELGDSALYFCASSVAGVRGPPAGANVLTFGAGSRLTVL.

The rearrangement joins TRBV25-1 to TRBJ2-5; no clear D. Germline V CDR1 and CDR2: MGHDK, SYGVNS. Trimming took 3 bases from V and 1 from J, leaving 3 bases between them. The CDR3 length is 12 residues. CDR3 residues: CASSDVQETQYF. The DNA of the CDR3 is TGTGCCAGCAGTGACGTCCAAGAGACCCAGTACTTC. Full variable domain (missing parts from reference TRBV25-1 and TRBJ2-5): EADIYQTPRYLVIGTGKKITLECSQTMGHDKMYWYQQDPGMELHLIHYSYGVNSTEKGDLSSESTVSRIRTEHFPLTLESARPSHTSQYLCASSDVQETQYFGPGTRLLVL.

J is TRBJ1-1 and V is TRBV7-9; D not resolved. Deletions cut 2 bases from V and 7 bases from J, with 5 bases between. This CDR3 spans 11 amino acids. The germline V gene has CDR1 SEHNR and CDR2 FQNEAQ (reference sequence). This chain's CDR3 is CASSLFGEAFF. CDR3 sequence (DNA): TGTGCCAGCAGCTTATTCGGTGAAGCTTTCTTT.

The rearrangement joins TRBV18 to TRBJ1-1; 10 bases are a match to TRBD1. Trimming cost V 3 bases and J 5 bases; bases outside gene matches: 9. The CDR3 is 16 amino acids. CDR1 KGHSH and CDR2 LQKENI come from the germline V gene. The DNA of the CDR3 is TGTGCCAGCTCACCCCTCCGGGACAGGGGTCCAACTGAAGCTTTCTTT. Protein product: CASSPLRDRGPTEAFF.

V and J are TRBV29-1 and TRBJ1-5; TRBD1 matches 8 bases. Trimming removed 4 bases from V and 3 bases from J; junction bases left unmatched: 2. This CDR3 is 13 amino acids long. Germline V gene sequence: CDR1 SQVTM, CDR2 ANQGSEA. The DNA of the CDR3 is TGCAGCGTTGTCAGGGGGCCCAATCAGCCCCAGCATTTT. It specifies CSVVRGPNQPQHF. Supplemented by reference TRBV29-1 and TRBJ1-5, the full variable domain reads SAVISQKPSRDICQRGTSLTIQCQVDSQVTMMFWYRQQPGQSLTLIATANQGSEATYESGFVIDKFPISRPNLTFSTLTVSNMSPEDSSIYLCSVVRGPNQPQHFGDGTRLSIL.